Given below is one T cell receptor beta chain in context. Its binding antigen is unknown. Base qualities were left out, and no much larger clone turns up one base away. Following the manufacturer's recommendations, the immunoSEQ kit was used to generate TCR beta libraries from genomic DNA. To prepare libraries, a first multiplex PCR with proprietary primers was run, followed by a second PCR that added unique barcodes, and a bead cleanup was done after each round. Each sample batch included a kit-provided positive control reaction and a negative control reaction. The final libraries underwent checking on an Agilent 4200 TapeStation D1000 ScreenTape, volumetric pooling, and quantification by qPCR. Sequencing was performed on an Illumina NextSeq500 using a MidOutput 150-cycle cartridge, with 156 Read1 cycles, 15 Index1 cycles, and the kit custom primers. The pooled library was loaded at roughly 0.92 pM with an approximately 21% PhiX control spike-in. On the study's bioinformatics: Vendor-processed data were analyzed in R, and a clonotype was defined as all T cells sharing the same CDR3 nucleotide sequence. In the clone abundance analyses, frequencies in each sample were normalized to that sample's 10,000 most abundant clones. Public T cell clones, which averaged fewer than five per sample, were excluded before analysis. A difference in abundance of at least 32-fold between compartments was used to define tumor-enriched and baseline blood-enriched clonotypes. A beta-binomial differential abundance model was applied to find clonotypes that expanded or contracted between blood time points. The Baroni-Urbani and Buser coefficient was used to measure tumor-blood repertoire similarity, and groups were compared with two-tailed Wilcoxon tests in R. TCRdb carries this immuneACCESS record with in-frame sequences only. Its versions omit some clonotypes, under half of them owing to an unresolved V gene in the studies checked, with the rest unexplained. The V and J calls and clone size are taken from that table; D and trimming were inferred from the DNA. This sample gives 95,000 to 150,000 clones in total; 80% to 85% of them show up just once. About 3% of the sample comes from the top ten.

The data derive from a study of radiation and T cells in renal cell carcinoma (dated by TCRdb to the early 2020s). A note on the overall study: Samples came from a clinical trial, in which primary renal cell carcinomas received 15 Gy stereotactic body radiation therapy followed by nephrectomy 4 weeks later. Across all 50 or so samples, roughly 3,700,000 unique CDR3 nucleotide sequences encoding 2,658,974 unique CDR3 amino acid sequences were identified. TCR beta sequencing covered 50 to 55 samples in total, comprising roughly 26 tumors and approximately 27 peripheral blood samples.

In light of the paper, this sample's time point label describes: baseline pretreatment blood. What this sample's treatment or condition label stands for: 15 Gy SBRT to primary tumor, nephrectomy 4 weeks later. To follow tumor-enriched clonotypes, serial peripheral blood was collected from radiation-treated patients at baseline and at 2 weeks and 4 weeks after SBRT. All patients had renal cell carcinoma with clear cell pathology. The QIAamp DNA Blood Mini Kit (Qiagen) was used to prepare genomic DNA for TCR sequencing. Only samples passing all quality control checks were included in the analyses. The research as a whole found: Dynamics of the blood repertoire were not tracked past 4 weeks after treatment. No pretreatment tumor biopsies were available, so the baseline intratumoral presence of clonotypes could not be determined. Top tumor clonotypes rose in blood from baseline to 2 weeks post-radiation, then contracted by 4 weeks, suggesting transient expansion of tumor-resident clones. Effects of radiation dose or scheduling on the TCR repertoire could not be addressed with the single-armed trial design.

Sequences were derived from blood, sampled from a patient whose treatment included radiotherapy and nephrectomy. This receptor was obtained from a woman aged 55-75 years with renal cell carcinoma.

The bases are TGTGCCAGCAGCGCGGGACATCAAATGGGAAACACCATATATTTT. Translated, this is CASSAGHQMGNTIYF. The V and J genes are TRBV7-2 and TRBJ1-3, with a weak D call of TRBD1 (6 bases match). Per the germline V gene, SGHTA is the CDR1 and FQGNSA is the CDR2. From the cysteine through the phenylalanine, the CDR3 covers 15 amino acids. Of the read, only the CDR3 DNA is kept; its 45 bases are in frame from base 1. The germline ends are 15 bases apart after V is trimmed by 5 bases and J by 4 bases.